These 4 T cell receptor beta chains came from one sample sequenced in a study of blood T cell repertoires in COVID-19. The assay was immunoSEQ multiplex PCR, and TCRdb's table has in-frame clones only and misses some. The table includes 300,000 to 400,000 clones, roughly 86% detected once. Sequencing was done on a sample of peripheral blood. Receptor source: a woman in her fifties or sixties who had recovered from COVID-19.

This chain connects TRBV7-2 to TRBJ1-6, with D tentatively TRBD1 (6 bases). Germline V gene lookup returns CDR1 SGHTA and CDR2 FQGNSA. V was pared by 8 bases and J by 10 bases, with 12 bases between. This CDR3 has 12 amino acids. The CDR3 is CASEGGYSPLHF. The CDR3 DNA reads TGTGCCAGCGAGGGGGGGTACTCACCCCTCCACTTT.

This clone was found once. The chain recombines TRBV19 with TRBJ1-3; TRBD1 agrees at 8 bases. This CDR3 is built from 13 residues. J gave up 3 bases and V 6 bases, and 1 base lay outside the gene matches. The germline CDR1 and CDR2 sequences are LNHDA and SQIVND (reference sequence). The CDR3 nucleotides are TGTGCCAGTAGGACAGGGGTTGGAAACACCATATATTTT. Amino acid sequence: CASRTGVGNTIYF.

This chain uses TRBV7-2 with TRBJ2-1; D uncertain. The CDR3 length is 13 residues. Germline CDR1 and CDR2: SGHTA and FQGNSA. Trimming took 5 bases from V and 6 from J, leaving 11 bases between them. CDR3 residues: CASSLVRGNEQFF. CDR3 bases: TGTGCCAGCAGCCTCGTTAGAGGCAATGAGCAGTTCTTC.

The J gene is TRBJ1-2, the V gene TRBV7-2, with a tentative D call TRBD1 (6 bases). Germline V CDR1 and CDR2: SGHTA, FQGNSA. The CDR3 has 15 amino acids. V was cut by 1 base and J by 1 base, with 10 bases left in between. The CDR3 DNA reads as TGTGCCAGCAGCTTAGGAGGGGGGGGTAACTATGGCTACACCTTC. It codes for CASSLGGGGNYGYTF.